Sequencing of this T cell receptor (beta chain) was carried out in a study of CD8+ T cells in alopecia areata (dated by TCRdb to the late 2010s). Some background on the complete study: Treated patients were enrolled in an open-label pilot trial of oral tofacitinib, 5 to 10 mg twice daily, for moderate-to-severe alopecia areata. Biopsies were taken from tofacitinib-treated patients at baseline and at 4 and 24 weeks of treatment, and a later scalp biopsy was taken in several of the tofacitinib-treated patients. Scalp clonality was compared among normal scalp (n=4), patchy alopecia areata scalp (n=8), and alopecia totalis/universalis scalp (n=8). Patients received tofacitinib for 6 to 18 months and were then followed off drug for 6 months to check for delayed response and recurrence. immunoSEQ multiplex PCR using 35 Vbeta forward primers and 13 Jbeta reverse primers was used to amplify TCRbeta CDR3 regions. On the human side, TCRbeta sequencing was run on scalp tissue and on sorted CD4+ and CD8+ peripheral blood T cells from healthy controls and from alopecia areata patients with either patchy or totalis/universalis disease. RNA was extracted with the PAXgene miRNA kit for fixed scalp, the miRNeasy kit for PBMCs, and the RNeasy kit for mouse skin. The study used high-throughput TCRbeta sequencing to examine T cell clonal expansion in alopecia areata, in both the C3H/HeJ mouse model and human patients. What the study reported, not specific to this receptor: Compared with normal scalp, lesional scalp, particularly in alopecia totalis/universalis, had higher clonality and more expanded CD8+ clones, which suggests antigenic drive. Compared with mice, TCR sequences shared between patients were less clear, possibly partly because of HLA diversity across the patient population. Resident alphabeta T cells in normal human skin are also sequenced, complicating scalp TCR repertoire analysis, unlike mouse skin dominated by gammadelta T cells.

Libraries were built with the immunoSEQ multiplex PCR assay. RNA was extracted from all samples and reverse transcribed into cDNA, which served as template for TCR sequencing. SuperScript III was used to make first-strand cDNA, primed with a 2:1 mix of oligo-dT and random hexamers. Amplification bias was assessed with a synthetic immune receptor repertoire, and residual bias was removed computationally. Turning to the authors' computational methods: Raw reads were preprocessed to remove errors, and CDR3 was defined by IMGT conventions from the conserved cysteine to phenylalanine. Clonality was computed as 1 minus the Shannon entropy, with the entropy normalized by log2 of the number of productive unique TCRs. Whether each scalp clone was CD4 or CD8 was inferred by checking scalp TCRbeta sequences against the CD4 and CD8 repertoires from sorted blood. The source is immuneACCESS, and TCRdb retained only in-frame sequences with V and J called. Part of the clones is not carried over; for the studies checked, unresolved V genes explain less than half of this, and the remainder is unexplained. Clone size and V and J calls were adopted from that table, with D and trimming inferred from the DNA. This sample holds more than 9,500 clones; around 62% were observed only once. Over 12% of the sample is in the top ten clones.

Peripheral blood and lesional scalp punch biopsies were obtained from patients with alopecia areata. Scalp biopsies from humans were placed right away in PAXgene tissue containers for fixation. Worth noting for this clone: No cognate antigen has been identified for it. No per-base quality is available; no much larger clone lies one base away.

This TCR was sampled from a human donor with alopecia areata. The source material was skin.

The DNA sequence reads TGTGCCAGCAGGCCCAGGGCCGTTACTGAAGCTTTCTTT. Its protein product is CASRPRAVTEAFF. This chain is built from TRBV28 and TRBJ1-1; the D gene is possibly TRBD1, with 5 bases matching. Including cysteine and phenylalanine, the CDR3 has 13 amino acids. The retained sequence is limited to the CDR3, 39 bases, with the frame set at the first base. The germline V gene gives CDR1 as MDHEN and CDR2 as SYDVKM. V lost 6 bases and J lost 5 bases; the stretch between them is 13 bases long.